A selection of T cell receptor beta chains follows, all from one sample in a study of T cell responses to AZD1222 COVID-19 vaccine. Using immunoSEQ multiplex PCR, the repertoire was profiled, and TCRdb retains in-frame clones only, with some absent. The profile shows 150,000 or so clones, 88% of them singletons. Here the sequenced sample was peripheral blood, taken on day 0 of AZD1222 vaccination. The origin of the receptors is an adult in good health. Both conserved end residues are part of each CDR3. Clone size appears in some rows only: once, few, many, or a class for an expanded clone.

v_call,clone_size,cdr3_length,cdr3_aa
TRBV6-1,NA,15,CASSEALLGAYEQFF
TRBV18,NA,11,CASTQDYGYTF
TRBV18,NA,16,CASSPMRGGHHYGYTF
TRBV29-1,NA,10,CSVDDRYYTF
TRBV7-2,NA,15,CASSLPGDSNQPQHF
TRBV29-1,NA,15,CSVEDRRGNSYEQYF
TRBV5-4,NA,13,CASSYDRNTEAFF
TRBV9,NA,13,CASSLGPSYEQYF
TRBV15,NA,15,CATSIKSGTGEGYTF
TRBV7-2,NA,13,CASSTGGSYEQYF
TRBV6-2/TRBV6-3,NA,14,CASSRTGGWLEQFF
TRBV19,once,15,CASSRTGQFFYGYTF
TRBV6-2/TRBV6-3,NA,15,CASSYANSKNTEAFF
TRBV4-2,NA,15,CASSQEGQEYNEQFF